This record concerns one T cell receptor beta chain sequence. With 2 bases removed from V and 4 bases from J, the gap between germline ends came to 17 bases. CDR1 is MDHEN, CDR2 SYDVKM, per germline. CDR3 length: 16 residues. Measured with immunoSEQ multiplex PCR; TCRdb has only the in-frame clones, and not every one. The sample holds approximately 88,000 clones; roughly nine tenths are singletons and the top ten take less than 6.5%. The sample comes from a study of T cell responses to AZD1222 COVID-19 vaccine. The origin of this receptor is an adult in good health. The source material was peripheral blood, sampled on day 0 of AZD1222 vaccination. The rearrangement joins TRBV28 to TRBJ1-1, with TRBD1 as a possible D gene (5 bases). The CDR3 DNA sequence: TGTGCCAGCAGTTTAGAAGGTCGGGGCGCGGTCACTGAAGCTTTCTTT. Residues: CASSLEGRGAVTEAFF.